This T cell receptor beta chain was recovered during a study of cytomegalovirus exposure and HLA in healthy donors. The CDR3 has 17 residues. The ends lost 3 bases at V and 3 bases at J; junction bases unmatched: 9. Per the germline V gene, CDR1 is SGHNT and CDR2 is YYREEE (reference sequence). Each of the donors was a healthy bone marrow donor. PCR employed 60 Vbeta and 13 Jbeta primers. Sequencing was performed with immunoSEQ multiplex PCR; in TCRdb, only in-frame clones are kept and a portion is missing. This table has about 110,000 clones, about 80% appearing once. Details on this clone: Its antigen remains unknown.

Regarding the study as a whole: Some V segments, TRBV6-2 and TRBV6-3 among them, were indistinguishable and were therefore excluded.

The sequenced sample was PBMCs. This TCR derives from a woman aged 45-65 years in good health and CMV-seropositive. The chain combines TRBV5-4 with TRBJ2-6, with 7 bases identical to TRBD1. This chain's CDR3 is CASSSPTGTDGANVLTF. CDR3 in DNA: TGTGCCAGCAGCTCACCGACAGGGACGGATGGGGCCAACGTCCTGACTTTC. Drawing the rest from reference TRBV5-4 and TRBJ2-6, the complete variable domain is ETGVTQSPTHLIKTRGQQVTLRCSSQSGHNTVSWYQQALGQGPQFIFQYYREEENGRGNFPPRFSGLQFPNYSSELNVNALELDDSALYLCASSSPTGTDGANVLTFGAGSRLTVL.